Shown below are 24 T cell receptor beta chains from a single sample sequenced in a study of regulatory T cells in long-lasting Graves disease. Assembly of TCR beta libraries relied on iRepertoire HTBI primers together with Arm-PCR of CDR3 regions. TCRdb redid the calling of the multiplex PCR reads with MiXCR, one entry per CDR3 protein. The sample includes about 470,000 distinct CDR3 sequences, roughly 20% of them seen just once. The time point is: persistent/refractory GD, antithyroid drugs over 5 years with positive TRAb. The TCR library was prepared using RNA isolated from PBMCs. Source: peripheral blood mononuclear cells (PBMCs), taken when the disease was refractory, from a patient treated with antithyroid drugs. These receptor sequences come from a female donor with Graves disease.

Details on this clonotype: One base away lies a much larger clone, so this may be a sequencing read error. CDR3 region: CASGQDLGLALDEQYF. The CDR3 bases are TGTGCCAGCGGCCAAGACCTGGGACTAGCTTTGGACGAGCAGTACTTC. The genes are TRBV4-2 and TRBJ2-7; 9 bases agree with TRBD2. Germline values: CDR1 LGHNA, CDR2 YNFKEQ. The CDR3 consists of 16 residues.

The V call is TRBV10-3, the J call TRBJ2-7, with 10 bases fitting TRBD2. This CDR3 is 15 amino acids long. The ends lost 9 bases at V and 4 bases at J; junction bases unmatched: 12. Germline CDR1 is ENHRY and CDR2 is SYGVKD. CDR3 residues: CAIMGGSGRTYEQYF. The CDR3 DNA follows: TGTGCCATAATGGGAGGTAGCGGGAGGACATACGAGCAGTACTTC.

This clonotype was counted a few times. The V and J genes are TRBV6-1 and TRBJ2-7, with D possibly TRBD1 on 6 matching bases. The V end lost 6 bases, the J end lost 1 base, and 22 bases lay between the germline ends. CDR3 size: 17 residues. Germline V gene lookup returns CDR1 MNHNS and CDR2 SASEGT. Written as DNA, the CDR3 is TGTGCCAGCAGGAAAGGGACATTAGCCAAATCATCCTACGAGCAGTACTTC. Encoded protein: CASRKGTLAKSSYEQYF.

CDR3 in DNA: TGTGCCAGTAGTATCGCAGCGGGAGGAAATGAGCAGTTCTTC. This sequence encodes CASSIAAGGNEQFF. This chain connects TRBV19 to TRBJ2-1; TRBD2 agrees at 9 bases. The CDR3 is made up of 14 amino acids. Trimming removed 3 bases from V and 7 bases from J; junction bases left unmatched: 4. CDR1 and CDR2 (germline): LNHDA, SQIVND (reference sequence).

Ten or more counts support this clonotype. CDR3 protein: CASSPKRVRDTEAFF. The DNA for the CDR3 is TGTGCCAGCAGCCCAAAGAGGGTTCGGGACACTGAAGCTTTCTTT. The J gene is TRBJ1-1, the V gene TRBV7-8; D is unresolved. Germline lookup yields CDR1 SGHVS and CDR2 FQNEAQ. V lost 5 bases to trimming and J lost 3 bases, with 16 bases between them. This CDR3 spans 15 amino acids.

This clonotype was recorded at least ten times. This chain uses TRBV12-3 or TRBV12-4 with TRBJ2-3; D is ambiguous. The ends were cut back, 8 bases at V and 0 bases at J, with 9 bases in the middle. The CDR3 consists of 13 residues. Written as DNA, the CDR3 is TGTGCCAGCCGTAGTTCTAGCACAGATACGCAGTATTTT. Its translation: CASRSSSTDTQYF.

This clonotype was seen ten or more times. V usage is TRBV28 and J usage is TRBJ2-7; D not certain. Trimming cost V 7 bases and J 6 bases, with 19 bases left between them. Germline V CDR1 and CDR2: MDHEN, SYDVKM. CDR3 length equals 14 residues. Written as DNA, the CDR3 is TGTGCCAGCATTCCAGTAGGGCCAGCAGGCGAGCAGTACTTC. Residues: CASIPVGPAGEQYF.

This clonotype was seen more than once but under ten times. A much larger clonotype is one base distant, so this may be a read error. This rearrangement joins TRBV7-3 to TRBJ1-1; D is possibly TRBD1 (5 bases). Germline V gives CDR1 SGHTA, CDR2 FQGTGA. This CDR3 is 15 amino acids long. Trimming pared 4 bases from V and 0 bases from J, leaving 12 bases between. The CDR3 spells CASSSSGTVNTEAFF. The CDR3 nucleotides are TGTGCCAGCAGCTCTTCGGGGACGGTGAACACTGAAGCTTTCTTT.

The chain uses TRBV28 and TRBJ2-1; the match to TRBD2 covers 13 bases. This CDR3 is 18 amino acids long. The germline CDR1 and CDR2 sequences are MDHEN and SYDVKM. V lost 2 bases, J lost 6 bases, and 10 bases stayed unmatched. The CDR3 coding sequence is TGTGCCAGCAGTTTAGCCGGACTAGCGGGAGTCGGAAGCAATGAGCAGTTCTTC. Its protein product is CASSLAGLAGVGSNEQFF.

This clonotype was observed many times. CDR3 sequence (DNA): TGTGCCAGCAGTGACGGGCGCAACTTGAACACTGAAGCTTTCTTT. Encoded protein: CASSDGRNLNTEAFF. The gene calls are TRBV6-1 and TRBJ1-1; unclear D gene. CDR1 and CDR2 from the germline V gene are MNHNS and SASEGT. V was pared by 3 bases and J by 0 bases, with 11 bases between. CDR3 length equals 15 residues.

J is TRBJ1-2 and V is TRBV9; a possible D gene is TRBD1 (5 bases). Germline V gives CDR1 SGDLS, CDR2 YYNGEE. This CDR3 is built from 18 residues. The ends were cut back, 0 bases at V and 4 bases at J, with 22 bases in the middle. The CDR3 region has the DNA TGTGCCAGCAGCGTAGATCCCCCCGGGAAGGGGAGCGGCTATGGCTACACCTTC. Translated, it gives CASSVDPPGKGSGYGYTF.

This clonotype was counted many times. This chain connects TRBV12-3 or TRBV12-4 to TRBJ1-5, with D hard to call. V gave up 2 bases and J gave up 4 bases, with 9 bases separating them. The CDR3 consists of 14 residues. This chain's CDR3 is CASSLRPENQPQHF. The CDR3 DNA follows: TGTGCCAGCAGTTTACGGCCCGAGAATCAGCCCCAGCATTTT.

The chain is built from TRBV20-1 and TRBJ2-2; D tentatively fits TRBD1 or TRBD2 (6 bases each). The CDR3 spans 12 residues. Between the trimmed V and J ends, which lost 6 bases and 9 bases, there was a span of 14 bases. Germline CDR1 reads DFQATT; CDR2 reads SNEGSKA (reference sequence). The CDR3 nucleotides are TGCAGTGCCGGCGTCGGGGGCAGGGAGCTGTTTTTT. It translates to CSAGVGGRELFF.

V gene TRBV6-5 combines with J gene TRBJ2-7, with TRBD1 matching 9 bases. The CDR3 consists of 20 residues. Germline V gives CDR1 MNHEY, CDR2 SVGAGI. After removal of 2 bases from V and 2 bases from J, the junction contained 19 bases not matched to a gene. DNA of the CDR3: TGTGCCAGCAGTTACACCAGCCCGGGACAGGGTTCGATATCCCCCTACGAGCAGTACTTC. Translating it yields CASSYTSPGQGSISPYEQYF.

This clonotype was picked up a small number of times. The chain is built from TRBV30 and TRBJ2-7, with TRBD2 matching over 9 bases. This CDR3 has 14 residues. The germline gives CDR1 GTSNPN, CDR2 SVGIG (reference sequence). V gave up 4 bases and J gave up 7 bases; unmatched junction bases: 11. In DNA, the CDR3 is TGTGCCTGGACTGTCCCGGGCGGGGGGGAGGAGCAGTACTTC. It is translated as CAWTVPGGGEEQYF.

Details on this clonotype: A read error may be the cause here, since a much bigger clone is one base away. The rearrangement uses TRBV28 and TRBJ2-7; D is unresolved. Germline CDR1 is MDHEN and CDR2 is SYDVKM. CDR3 size: 11 residues. CDR3 sequence (DNA): TGTGCCAGCAGCGCGTCCTACGAGCAGCACTTC. Protein sequence: CASSASYEQHF.

This sequence joins TRBV9 and TRBJ1-1, with 8 positions matching TRBD1. The CDR3 totals 15 residues. In germline, CDR1 is SGDLS, CDR2 YYNGEE. Trimming took 3 bases from V and 4 from J; bases not matched to a gene: 8. CDR3 amino acids: CASSAYRGEGTEAFF. Here the CDR3 DNA reads TGTGCCAGCAGCGCCTACAGGGGGGAAGGCACTGAAGCTTTCTTT.

This clonotype was detected only a few times. This chain uses TRBV19 with TRBJ2-5, with 8 bases matching TRBD2. The CDR3 loop spans 13 amino acids. The V gene's germline CDR1 is LNHDA and CDR2 SQIVND (reference sequence). V lost 7 bases and J lost 4; bases outside the gene matches: 5. CDR3 sequence: CASTTGGGETQYF. DNA of the CDR3: TGTGCCAGTACCACGGGGGGGGGAGAGACCCAGTACTTC.

In this sample, this clonotype turned up a few times. J is TRBJ1-2 and V is TRBV6-5, with D uncertain. Germline CDR1 and CDR2: MNHEY and SVGAGI. This CDR3 is 14 amino acids long. V was trimmed by 0 bases and J by 8 bases, leaving 13 bases between them. The CDR3 sequence: CASSYSYSGEGYTF. The CDR3 region has the DNA TGTGCCAGCAGTTACTCTTATAGTGGTGAGGGCTACACCTTC.

This clonotype was found many times. The chain is built from TRBV6-2 or TRBV6-3 and TRBJ2-7; D is undetermined. V shed 9 bases and J shed 0 bases, with 18 bases lying between them. The CDR3 is made up of 15 amino acids. The germline V gene encodes CDR1 MNHEY and CDR2 SVGEGT. CDR3 residues: CASAIFWSSSYEQYF. CDR3 nucleotides: TGTGCCAGTGCAATTTTTTGGTCCAGCTCCTACGAGCAGTACTTC.

The table lists this clonotype with many counts. The V and J genes are TRBV7-2 and TRBJ1-4; tentatively, D is TRBD1 (5 bases). This CDR3 is built from 15 residues. Germline V gene lookup returns CDR1 SGHTA and CDR2 FQGNSA. V shed 5 bases and J shed 3 bases, with 13 bases lying between them. CDR3 residues: CASSGGRGPNEKLFF. The CDR3, as DNA: TGTGCCAGCAGCGGGGGGAGGGGCCCTAATGAAAAACTGTTTTTT.

Only a few counts were recorded for this clonotype. The rearrangement joins TRBV4-1 to TRBJ2-2; D is possibly TRBD2 (5 bases). The CDR3 has 14 residues. Trimming cost V 10 bases and J 2 bases, with 14 bases left between them. Germline assignment: CDR1 MGHRA and CDR2 YSYEKL. CDR3 residues: CATAGLVNTGELFF. CDR3 nucleotides: TGCGCCACCGCCGGACTGGTAAACACCGGGGAGCTGTTTTTT.

This clonotype was detected many times. The rearrangement uses TRBV6-1 and TRBJ2-7; D gene uncertain. CDR3 length: 14 residues. CDR1 MNHNS and CDR2 SASEGT come from the germline V gene. Deletions cut 6 bases from V and 4 bases from J, with 16 bases between. The CDR3 DNA is TGTGCCAGCAGCGGGTCCTTACTCTTTTACGAGCAGTACTTC. As protein: CASSGSLLFYEQYF.

Notes on this clonotype: A much larger clone differs from this one at a single base, so this may be a read error. No conserved phenylalanine or tryptophan ends this CDR3, so it is likely a read error. The J gene is TRBJ2-5, the V gene TRBV20-1; 8 bases align to TRBD1. This CDR3 comprises 15 residues. Germline V gene lookup returns CDR1 DFQATT and CDR2 SNEGSKA (reference sequence). V dropped 1 base and J dropped 2; count of bases not matched to a gene: 6. CDR3 DNA: TGCAGTGCTAGAGGGACAGGGTTTGGGCAAGAGACCCAGTACTCC. This encodes CSARGTGFGQETQYS.